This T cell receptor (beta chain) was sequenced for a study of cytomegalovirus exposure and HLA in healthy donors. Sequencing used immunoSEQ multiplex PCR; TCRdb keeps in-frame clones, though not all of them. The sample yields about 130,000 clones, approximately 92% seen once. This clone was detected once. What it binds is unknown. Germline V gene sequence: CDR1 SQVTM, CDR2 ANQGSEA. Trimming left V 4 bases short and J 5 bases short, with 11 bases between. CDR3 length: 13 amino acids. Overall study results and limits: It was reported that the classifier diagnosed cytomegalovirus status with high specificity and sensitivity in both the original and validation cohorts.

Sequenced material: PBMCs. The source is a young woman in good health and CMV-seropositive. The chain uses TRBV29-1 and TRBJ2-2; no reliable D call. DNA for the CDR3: TGCAGCGTTGCAACAGTTCTGACCGGGGAGCTGTTTTTT. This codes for CSVATVLTGELFF.